A single sample gave rise to the 12 T cell receptor beta chains below, sequenced in a study of blood T cell repertoires in COVID-19. Data came from immunoSEQ multiplex PCR; TCRdb stores just in-frame clones and leaves some out. The profile covers some 190,000 clones, with 85% to 90% appearing a single time and approximately 8.9% taken by the ten largest. Sequenced input: peripheral blood. These receptors came from an older woman with acute or convalescent COVID-19.

The J gene is TRBJ2-5, the V gene TRBV6-5, with unresolved D. Trimming took 8 bases from V and 4 from J, leaving 14 bases between them. CDR3 length equals 13 residues. Looked up from germline, CDR1 is MNHEY and CDR2 is SVGAGI. For the CDR3, the DNA is TGTGCCAGCGGCCACGCCGCCCGAGAGACCCAGTACTTC. Amino acids: CASGHAARETQYF.

The chain combines TRBV3-1 (or the pseudogene TRBV3-2) with TRBJ1-2; no reliable D call. Trimming removed 1 base at V and 4 bases at J, with 13 bases between. The length of the CDR3 is 15 residues. CDR1 is LGHDT, CDR2 YNNKEL, per germline (reference sequence). CDR3 sequence (DNA): TGTGCCAGCAGCCAAGCAGAAGCGACCCCCTATGGCTACACCTTC. Amino acid sequence: CASSQAEATPYGYTF.

This clone appeared once. This chain uses TRBV27 with TRBJ1-6; D is unresolved. With 2 bases removed from V and 6 bases from J, the gap between germline ends came to 11 bases. Germline V CDR1 and CDR2: MNHEY, SMNVEV (reference sequence). The CDR3 consists of 15 residues. CDR3 region: CASSLGLRVNSPLHF. The CDR3 DNA sequence: TGTGCCAGCAGTTTAGGACTGAGGGTTAATTCACCCCTCCACTTT.

The gene calls are TRBV5-1 and TRBJ1-4, with 9 bases matching TRBD1. Germline values: CDR1 SGHRS, CDR2 YFSETQ. The CDR3 consists of 16 residues. Unmatched junction bases numbered 12, after V lost 4 bases and J lost 8 bases. In nucleotides, the CDR3 is TGCGCCAGCAGCGAGGACAGGGGAAGTGTAGGAGAAAAACTGTTTTTT. This sequence encodes CASSEDRGSVGEKLFF.

The rearrangement links TRBV16 to TRBJ1-2; TRBD1 matches 7 bases. V trimming: 4 bases; J trimming: 4 bases; junction bases outside the gene matches: 9. Germline V gives CDR1 KGHSY, CDR2 FQNENV. This CDR3 has 15 amino acids. The CDR3 region has the DNA TGTGCCAGCAGCCTCGGGACAGTGAACCTCTATGGCTACACCTTC. Translating gives CASSLGTVNLYGYTF.

The gene calls are TRBV30 and TRBJ1-4; D unresolved. There are 14 residues in the CDR3. V was pared by 4 bases and J by 0 bases, with 9 bases between. Germline values: CDR1 GTSNPN, CDR2 SVGIG (reference sequence). In DNA form, the CDR3 reads TGTGCCTGGACGGCGGGAGCAACTAATGAAAAACTGTTTTTT. This gives the protein CAWTAGATNEKLFF.

This clone showed up just once. This rearrangement joins TRBV6-2 or TRBV6-3 to TRBJ1-1; D gene unclear. Trimming shortened V by 2 bases and J by 5 bases, and 6 bases separated the two germline ends. The CDR3 is made up of 12 amino acids. CDR1 is MNHEY, CDR2 SVGEGT, per germline. The CDR3 region is CASSYRVTEAFF. CDR3 bases: TGTGCCAGCAGTTACCGGGTGACTGAAGCTTTCTTT.

The rearrangement uses TRBV28 and TRBJ2-7, with D perhaps TRBD2 (5 bases). V lost 5 bases and J 13 bases, leaving 24 bases between the germline ends. This CDR3 spans 14 amino acids. Germline V gives CDR1 MDHEN, CDR2 SYDVKM. CDR3 residues: CASSPTPGWGVSYF. In DNA, the CDR3 is TGTGCCAGCAGTCCCACCCCGGGGTGGGGAGTGAGCTACTTC.

The rearrangement links TRBV18 to TRBJ2-3, with 9 bases aligning to TRBD2. J gave up 6 bases and V 3 bases, and 7 bases lay outside the gene matches. The CDR3 consists of 15 residues. CDR1 is KGHSH and CDR2 is LQKENI in the germline V gene. This CDR3 is CASSPLAGDTDTQYF. Written as DNA, the CDR3 is TGTGCCAGCTCACCCTTAGCGGGGGACACGGATACGCAGTATTTT.

The chain is built from TRBV5-6 and TRBJ1-2; tentatively, D is TRBD1 (5 bases). Trimming took 0 bases from V and 5 from J, leaving 20 bases between them. The length of the CDR3 is 17 residues. CDR1 is SGHDT, CDR2 YYEEEE, per germline. The CDR3: CASSLDRGEARGYGYTF. The CDR3 coding sequence is TGTGCCAGCAGCTTGGACCGAGGGGAGGCCCGTGGGTATGGCTACACCTTC.

This clone was counted once. The CDR3 protein is CASSEWIEVEQYF. The DNA of the CDR3 is TGTGCCAGCAGTGAGTGGATAGAGGTCGAGCAGTACTTC. V is TRBV6-1 and J is TRBJ2-7, with D uncertain. The V and J ends lost 3 bases and 6 bases respectively, with 12 bases between them. This CDR3 is 13 amino acids long. Germline CDR1 and CDR2: MNHNS and SASEGT.

This clone was seen once. The chain employs TRBV18 and TRBJ1-3; D is ambiguous. CDR3 length: 13 amino acids. V was clipped by 3 bases and J by 4 bases, with 7 bases between them. Per germline, CDR1 KGHSH and CDR2 LQKENI. The CDR3 loop is CASSPKQGNTIYF. Written as DNA, the CDR3 is TGTGCCAGCTCACCCAAACAGGGAAACACCATATATTTT.